These 12 T cell receptor beta chains were sequenced from one sample in a study of PD-L1 blockade in urothelial cancer. TCRdb's copy holds only in-frame clones and misses some; the assay was immunoSEQ multiplex PCR. The table lists some 44,000 clones, 65% to 85% of them singletons. Time point indicated: pretreatment peripheral blood. Here the sequenced sample was PBMCs, taken around atezolizumab (anti-PD-L1) treatment. The receptors originated from a man aged 55 to 70 with urothelial cancer.

V and J are TRBV6-5 and TRBJ1-5; no firm D call. This CDR3 is 13 amino acids long. The V end was cut by 6 bases, the J end by 4 bases, with 10 bases between. Germline V CDR1 and CDR2: MNHEY, SVGAGI. CDR3 region: CASRVRENQPQHF. CDR3 bases: TGTGCCAGCAGGGTCCGGGAAAATCAGCCCCAGCATTTT.

The V gene is TRBV5-1, the J gene TRBJ1-3; 7 positions agree with TRBD1. Germline V gene data show CDR1 as SGHRS and CDR2 as YFSETQ. V shed 0 bases, J shed 3 bases, and the junction held 6 bases outside the gene matches. The CDR3 totals 16 residues. For the CDR3, the DNA is TGCGCCAGCAGCTTGGCCGGAGGGGGCTATGGAAACACCATATATTTT. It codes for CASSLAGGGYGNTIYF.

The gene calls are TRBV27 and TRBJ2-5; 9 bases agree with TRBD2. The CDR3 has 17 amino acids. V lost 2 bases, J lost 1 base, and 8 bases stayed unmatched. The V gene's germline CDR1 is MNHEY and CDR2 SMNVEV (reference sequence). DNA of the CDR3: TGTGCCAGCAGTTTACGAAGCGGGGGGCGCCTCCAAGAGACCCAGTACTTC. Protein product: CASSLRSGGRLQETQYF.

This chain connects TRBV11-2 to TRBJ1-4; D is perhaps TRBD1 (6 bases). The CDR3 length is 15 residues. V lost 1 base and J lost 6, with 12 bases in between. Germline CDR1 is SGHAT and CDR2 is FQNNGV. The CDR3 sequence is CASSLAGAGDEKLFF. In DNA, the CDR3 is TGTGCCAGCAGCTTAGCTGGGGCAGGGGATGAAAAACTGTTTTTT.

The J gene is TRBJ1-2, the V gene TRBV5-1; TRBD1 might be the D (6 bases). The CDR3 sequence is 13 residues long. Germline values: CDR1 SGHRS, CDR2 YFSETQ. Trimming removed 0 bases at V and 4 bases at J, with 7 bases between. The CDR3 DNA sequence: TGCGCCAGCAGCTTGGGACAGGTCTATGGCTACACCTTC. It translates to CASSLGQVYGYTF.

The chain couples TRBV7-9 to TRBJ1-3, with a weak D call TRBD1 (6 bases). With 4 bases removed from V and 2 bases from J, the gap between germline ends came to 15 bases. The germline CDR1 and CDR2 sequences are SEHNR and FQNEAQ (reference sequence). CDR3 size: 16 residues. CDR3 DNA sequence: TGTGCCAGCAGCTCGCGGGGGCGGGTCACTGGAAACACCATATATTTT. Its protein is CASSSRGRVTGNTIYF.

The V call is TRBV7-2, the J call TRBJ2-3; 8 bases line up with TRBD2. V was clipped by 5 bases and J by 9 bases; unmatched bases: 7. CDR3 size: 13 residues. Germline CDR1 reads SGHTA; CDR2 reads FQGNSA. CDR3 nucleotide sequence: TGTGCCAGCAGCAGAGCGGGAGAGCAGACGCAGTATTTT. The encoded protein is CASSRAGEQTQYF.

This clone has a handful of counts. V usage is TRBV4-1 and J usage is TRBJ1-5; 10 positions agree with TRBD1. CDR3 length equals 17 residues. Trimming cost V 0 bases and J 5 bases; bases outside gene matches: 7. Germline CDR1 and CDR2: MGHRA and YSYEKL. The chain's CDR3 is CASSQDAAGQGYQPQHF. The DNA for the CDR3 is TGCGCCAGCAGCCAAGATGCGGCGGGACAGGGGTATCAGCCCCAGCATTTT.

The chain couples TRBV27 to TRBJ1-2; 8 bases fit TRBD1. The germline CDR1 and CDR2 sequences are MNHEY and SMNVEV (reference sequence). CDR3 size: 15 residues. V trimming: 9 bases; J trimming: 4 bases; junction bases outside the gene matches: 13. CDR3 protein: CASSSGTGKFYGYTF. The DNA for the CDR3 is TGTGCCAGTTCTTCCGGGACAGGAAAATTCTATGGCTACACCTTC.

This chain's CDR3 is CASSPDSGSEAFF. The CDR3 nucleotides are TGTGCCAGCAGCCCAGACTCAGGGTCTGAAGCTTTCTTT. The rearrangement uses TRBV7-9 and TRBJ1-1; a weak D match, TRBD1 (5 bases). In germline, CDR1 is SEHNR, CDR2 FQNEAQ (reference sequence). The CDR3 has 13 residues. V was trimmed by 5 bases and J by 6 bases, leaving 13 bases between them.

The chain links TRBV15 to TRBJ2-1; 7 bases align to TRBD2. CDR1 and CDR2 (germline): LNHNV, YYDKDF (reference sequence). This CDR3 comprises 18 residues. Germline trimming cut 0 bases from V and 7 bases from J; bases unmatched to any gene: 15. As DNA, the CDR3 is TGTGCCACCAGCAGAGATTCACTCGTGGGAGGGACTGGAAATGAGCAGTTCTTC. Residues: CATSRDSLVGGTGNEQFF. The full variable domain, in which reference TRBV15 and TRBJ2-1 provide the parts outside the CDR3, is DAMVIQNPRYQVTQFGKPVTLSCSQTLNHNVMYWYQQKSSQAPKLLFHYYDKDFNNEADTPDNFQSRRPNTSFCFLDIRSPGLGDTAMYLCATSRDSLVGGTGNEQFFGPGTRLTVL.

This chain uses TRBV20-1 with TRBJ2-1; the D is unclear. V lost 1 base, J lost 6 bases, and 4 bases lay in between. The CDR3 is 11 residues long. Per germline, CDR1 DFQATT and CDR2 SNEGSKA (reference sequence). The CDR3 bases are TGCAGTGCTAGAGTAGTCAATGAGCAGTTCTTC. It codes for CSARVVNEQFF.